Following are 18 T cell receptor beta chains from one sample sequenced in a study of T cells after yellow fever vaccination. Using its own MiXCR run on the 5' RACE reads, TCRdb lists one record per CDR3 protein. The sample holds 200,000 to 250,000 distinct CDR3 sequences; under 3.5% are singletons and the top ten take 3.2%. The source material was CD4+ T cells sorted from PBMCs, sampled 10 days after the yellow fever booster vaccination. Receptor source: a young man who received the YFV17D yellow fever vaccine.

J is TRBJ1-2 and V is TRBV24-1; D remains ambiguous. V was clipped by 2 bases and J by 0 bases, with 6 bases between them. The germline gives CDR1 KGHDR, CDR2 SFDVKD. The CDR3 runs to 14 residues. CDR3 loop: CATSDSRSNYGYTF. The CDR3 DNA follows: TGTGCCACCAGTGATTCACGGTCTAACTATGGCTACACCTTC.

This clonotype was recorded at least ten times. The chain combines TRBV7-2 with TRBJ1-5; D possibly corresponds to TRBD1 (6 bases). The CDR3 has 14 amino acids. The V gene lost 5 bases and the J gene lost 3 bases, with 11 bases spanning the gap. From germline, CDR1 is SGHTA and CDR2 FQGNSA. In DNA, the CDR3 is TGTGCCAGCAGCCCCAGGGGATCCAATCAGCCCCAGCATTTT. It encodes CASSPRGSNQPQHF.

This sequence joins TRBV20-1 and TRBJ2-5, with a tentative D call TRBD1 (5 bases). CDR3 size: 12 residues. V was clipped by 3 bases and J by 4 bases, with 9 bases between them. Germline CDR1 and CDR2: DFQATT and SNEGSKA (reference sequence). CDR3 sequence reads: CSASSRVETQYF. The DNA for the CDR3 is TGCAGTGCTAGTAGCAGGGTAGAGACCCAGTACTTC.

The V gene is TRBV6-5, the J gene TRBJ1-5; D unresolved. The V end was cut by 4 bases, the J end by 3 bases, with 16 bases between. This CDR3 is built from 16 residues. CDR1 and CDR2 from the germline V gene are MNHEY and SVGAGI. In DNA form, the CDR3 reads TGTGCCAGCAGTTTTATGGGGTCGTTACTCAATCAGCCCCAGCATTTT. This codes for CASSFMGSLLNQPQHF.

This clonotype showed up many times. The chain couples TRBV7-3 to TRBJ1-2; 8 bases match TRBD1. The V gene end was trimmed by 4 bases and the J gene end by 8 bases; junction bases not matched to a gene: 12. The CDR3 has 15 amino acids. Germline V gene data show CDR1 as SGHTA and CDR2 as FQGTGA. The CDR3 DNA is TGTGCCAGCAGCTCTGGACAGGGCTCCTTCGTGGGCTACACCTTC. Its protein product is CASSSGQGSFVGYTF.

This clonotype was counted at least ten times. The chain has TRBV20-1 and TRBJ1-2; no clear D gene. Looked up from germline, CDR1 is DFQATT and CDR2 is SNEGSKA (reference sequence). The CDR3 totals 16 residues. With 0 bases removed from V and 2 bases from J, the gap between germline ends came to 16 bases. The CDR3 region is CSARDRLGWENYGYTF. The CDR3, as DNA: TGCAGTGCTAGAGATCGATTGGGATGGGAGAACTATGGCTACACCTTC.

This clonotype was recorded many times. The chain recombines TRBV7-2 with TRBJ2-1; TRBD2 agrees at 10 bases. CDR1 and CDR2 (germline): SGHTA, FQGNSA. The V gene end was trimmed by 6 bases and the J gene end by 5 bases; junction bases not matched to a gene: 13. The CDR3 is 17 amino acids. CDR3 amino acids: CASRSRPGAGGHNEQFF. DNA for the CDR3: TGTGCCAGCAGGTCCCGCCCGGGAGCGGGGGGGCACAATGAGCAGTTCTTC.

Many counts were recorded for this clonotype. The CDR3 spells CASSQGRLDTQYF. The DNA for the CDR3 is TGCGCCAGCAGCCAGGGACGCTTAGATACGCAGTATTTT. J is TRBJ2-3 and V is TRBV4-3; D is possibly TRBD1 or TRBD2 (5 bases each). The ends were cut back, 3 bases at V and 5 bases at J, with 9 bases in the middle. The CDR3 is 13 residues long. Per germline, CDR1 LGHNA and CDR2 YSLEER.

This clonotype was recorded many times. V usage is TRBV28 and J usage is TRBJ2-5, with D uncertain. This CDR3 is 14 amino acids long. V was pared by 3 bases and J by 0 bases, with 8 bases between. Germline values: CDR1 MDHEN, CDR2 SYDVKM. CDR3 DNA sequence: TGTGCCAGCAGTTTTCGAGTCAACCAAGAGACCCAGTACTTC. Its translation is CASSFRVNQETQYF.

This clonotype was seen at least ten times. This chain connects TRBV6-2 or TRBV6-3 to TRBJ1-5, with D perhaps TRBD1 (5 bases). The length of the CDR3 is 14 residues. Germline values: CDR1 MNHEY, CDR2 SVGEGT. The V end lost 6 bases, the J end lost 0 bases, and 9 bases lay between the germline ends. The CDR3 region is CASRAGASNQPQHF. The CDR3 DNA sequence: TGTGCCAGCAGAGCCGGGGCTAGCAATCAGCCCCAGCATTTT.

This clonotype was recorded at least ten times. The V call is TRBV28, the J call TRBJ1-6; perhaps TRBD1 as D (5 bases). V was shortened by 6 bases and J by 14 bases, with 20 bases between the two germline ends. From germline, CDR1 is MDHEN and CDR2 SYDVKM. The CDR3 contains 14 residues. The CDR3 protein is CASSPGSSNLALHF. The CDR3 nucleotides read TGTGCCAGCAGCCCAGGGTCCTCAAATTTGGCCCTCCACTTT.

This clonotype came up many times. J is TRBJ2-5 and V is TRBV27; 8 bases are shared with TRBD2. The CDR3 consists of 15 residues. V lost 5 bases and J lost 5; bases outside the gene matches: 10. The germline CDR1 and CDR2 sequences are MNHEY and SMNVEV (reference sequence). The DNA of the CDR3 is TGTGCCAGCAGTCGCACGGGGGGGGAGGGGGAGACCCAGTACTTC. Translating gives CASSRTGGEGETQYF.

This clonotype came up many times. The rearrangement joins TRBV19 to TRBJ1-6, with a weak D call TRBD1 (5 bases). Trimming pared 5 bases from V and 6 bases from J, leaving 14 bases between. This CDR3 has 15 residues. Germline V gives CDR1 LNHDA, CDR2 SQIVND (reference sequence). In nucleotides, the CDR3 is TGTGCCAGTAGTTCTACCGGGACCATTAATTCACCCCTCCACTTT. This encodes CASSSTGTINSPLHF.

This clonotype was observed a few times. This chain uses TRBV9 with TRBJ2-2; the D call may be TRBD1 or TRBD2 (5 bases each). The CDR3 is 16 amino acids. V gave up 0 bases and J gave up 0 bases, with 9 bases separating them. Germline V gene lookup returns CDR1 SGDLS and CDR2 YYNGEE. The CDR3 DNA reads as TGTGCCAGCAGCGTAGAGGGGACCTCGAACACCGGGGAGCTGTTTTTT. As protein: CASSVEGTSNTGELFF.

The chain recombines TRBV5-6 with TRBJ2-1; D uncertain. CDR1 is SGHDT and CDR2 is YYEEEE in the germline V gene. CDR3 length: 14 amino acids. Trimming cost V 3 bases and J 5 bases, with 12 bases left between them. The CDR3 loop reads CASSYEFRDNEQFF. For the CDR3, the DNA is TGTGCCAGCAGCTATGAGTTTAGAGACAATGAGCAGTTCTTC.

This clonotype was observed a few times. The chain joins TRBV11-3 to TRBJ2-2; TRBD2 matches at 7 bases. This CDR3 is built from 14 residues. With 8 bases clipped from V and 0 bases from J, the junction kept 3 bases outside the gene matches. Looked up from germline, CDR1 is SGHNT and CDR2 is YENEEA. The CDR3 sequence is CASRAGPNTGELFF. DNA of the CDR3: TGTGCCAGCCGAGCGGGGCCGAACACCGGGGAGCTGTTTTTT.

This clonotype was seen many times. The rearrangement joins TRBV5-1 to TRBJ2-7; D tentatively reads TRBD1 or TRBD2 (5 bases each). Germline V gives CDR1 SGHRS, CDR2 YFSETQ. This CDR3 has 14 residues. V shed 0 bases and J shed 0 bases, with 7 bases lying between them. CDR3 in amino acids: CASSLEGSSYEQYV. For the CDR3, the DNA is TGCGCCAGCAGCTTGGAGGGGAGCTCCTACGAGCAGTACGTC.

This clonotype was detected a few times. The chain carries TRBV18 and TRBJ1-1; D remains ambiguous. Germline assignment: CDR1 KGHSH and CDR2 LQKENI. CDR3 size: 15 residues. V was shortened by 3 bases and J by 6 bases, with 17 bases between the two germline ends. Here the CDR3 reads CASSPTQSFQAEAFF. DNA of the CDR3: TGTGCCAGCTCACCGACCCAATCCTTTCAGGCTGAAGCTTTCTTT.